This T cell receptor beta chain appears in the sequencing data of a study of T cells in Graves' hyperthyroidism and ophthalmopathy. Overall study results and limits: Patients with ophthalmopathy were separated from those with stable hyperthyroidism by a 13 V-J model.

The V gene lost 3 bases and the J gene lost 0 bases, with 13 bases spanning the gap. CDR3 size: 15 residues. Germline assignment: CDR1 DFQATT and CDR2 SNEGSKA (reference sequence). With regard to this clonotype: Its antigen is currently unknown.

The TCR beta CDR3 regions underwent amplification using RNA transcripts as the source. First-round RT-PCR with HTBI primers amplified the TCR CDR3 region. TCRdb fed the multiplex PCR reads into MiXCR, producing one record per CDR3 protein. This sample has about 640,000 distinct CDR3 sequences, with around 20% found just once. The source of this sequence is a man aged 30 to 39 with Graves' ophthalmopathy. The sequencing sample was made of blood. J is TRBJ2-3 and V is TRBV20-1; TRBD2 is a possible D gene (6 bases). The CDR3 sequence: CSASTGTASTDTQYF. DNA of the CDR3: TGCAGTGCTAGTACCGGGACTGCAAGCACAGATACGCAGTATTTT.